A selection of T cell receptor beta chains follows, all from one sample in a study of cytomegalovirus exposure and HLA in healthy donors. The method was immunoSEQ multiplex PCR; TCRdb's version includes in-frame clones alone and lacks a portion of them. The table shows some 170,000 clones, with roughly nine tenths occurring only once. Sequencing input: PBMCs. The source is a young man in good health and CMV-seropositive. CDR3s include the opening cysteine and the closing phenylalanine or tryptophan. The order of the fields is D gene, V gene, clone size, J gene, CDR3 DNA, CDR3 protein. The D gene is left open where the match is weak. Size is omitted from some rows. Given values are once, few, many or a class for expanded clones.

D gene: TRBD1; V gene: TRBV7-3; clone size: .; J gene: TRBJ2-3; CDR3 DNA: TGTGCCAGCAGCTTGGGACAGGGGGTGACAGATACGCAGTATTTT; CDR3 protein: CASSLGQGVTDTQYF
D gene: TRBD1; V gene: TRBV19; clone size: .; J gene: TRBJ1-5; CDR3 DNA: TGTGCCAGTAGGATTACAAGACCACAGGGGGCCAACAATCAGCCCCAGCATTTT; CDR3 protein: CASRITRPQGANNQPQHF
D gene: .; V gene: TRBV9; clone size: .; J gene: TRBJ2-7; CDR3 DNA: TGTGCCAGCAGCGTAAGACCCTATGGCTCCTACGAGCAGTACTTC; CDR3 protein: CASSVRPYGSYEQYF
D gene: .; V gene: TRBV7-3; clone size: once; J gene: TRBJ2-1; CDR3 DNA: TGTGCCAGCAGCTTAGGGCAGTTTGACAATGAGCAGTTCTTC; CDR3 protein: CASSLGQFDNEQFF
D gene: .; V gene: TRBV28; clone size: .; J gene: TRBJ1-2; CDR3 DNA: TGTGCCAGCAGTCACGAATATGGCTACACCTTC; CDR3 protein: CASSHEYGYTF
D gene: .; V gene: TRBV19; clone size: .; J gene: TRBJ1-1; CDR3 DNA: TGTGCCAGTAAGACCCAGGGATATCTGAACACTGAAGCTTTCTTT; CDR3 protein: CASKTQGYLNTEAFF
D gene: .; V gene: TRBV4-3; clone size: few; J gene: TRBJ2-1; CDR3 DNA: TGCGCCAGCAGCCAATTGAAGGGAGATGAGCAGTTCTTC; CDR3 protein: CASSQLKGDEQFF
D gene: TRBD1; V gene: TRBV6-5; clone size: .; J gene: TRBJ2-5; CDR3 DNA: TGTGCCTCCCAGACAGGGTTTCGTGAGACCCAGTACTTC; CDR3 protein: CASQTGFRETQYF
D gene: TRBD1; V gene: TRBV30; clone size: once; J gene: TRBJ1-5; CDR3 DNA: TGTGCCTGGAGGGACAGGGAGGGTCAGCCCCAGCATTTT; CDR3 protein: CAWRDREGQPQHF
D gene: TRBD2; V gene: TRBV27; clone size: .; J gene: TRBJ2-5; CDR3 DNA: TGTGCCAGCAGTCCCCGGCTAGCGGGTTTACAAGAGACCCAGTACTTC; CDR3 protein: CASSPRLAGLQETQYF
D gene: .; V gene: TRBV5-1; clone size: .; J gene: TRBJ2-7; CDR3 DNA: TGCGCCAGCAGCCAGACAGGTGGGGGAGGGTTCTACGAGCAGTACTTC; CDR3 protein: CASSQTGGGGFYEQYF
D gene: .; V gene: TRBV4-1; clone size: .; J gene: TRBJ2-5; CDR3 DNA: TGCGCCAGCAGCCAAGATGTTACTAGACTCACCCAGTACTTC; CDR3 protein: CASSQDVTRLTQYF
D gene: TRBD1; V gene: TRBV20-1; clone size: .; J gene: TRBJ2-5; CDR3 DNA: TGCGGGACGGGACAGCAAGAGACCCAGTACTTC; CDR3 protein: CGTGQQETQYF
D gene: .; V gene: TRBV7-3; clone size: .; J gene: TRBJ2-1; CDR3 DNA: TGTGCCAGCAGCTTAAAGTCTAGCGCCTACAATGAGCAGTTCTTC; CDR3 protein: CASSLKSSAYNEQFF
D gene: .; V gene: TRBV10-3; clone size: once; J gene: TRBJ1-2; CDR3 DNA: TGTGCCATCAGTGAGGGGACGGGAAACTATGGCTACACCTTC; CDR3 protein: CAISEGTGNYGYTF
D gene: TRBD2; V gene: TRBV27; clone size: .; J gene: TRBJ2-1; CDR3 DNA: TGTGCCAGCAGGCCTAGCGGGAATTATGGCAATGAGCAGTTCTTC; CDR3 protein: CASRPSGNYGNEQFF
D gene: .; V gene: TRBV29-1; clone size: .; J gene: TRBJ1-4; CDR3 DNA: TGCAGCGTTGAAGCTAGTGGGGAAAAACTGTTTTTT; CDR3 protein: CSVEASGEKLFF
D gene: .; V gene: TRBV7-8; clone size: .; J gene: TRBJ1-3; CDR3 DNA: TGTGCCAGCAGCTTAGGTCAGGCAGACAACTCTGGAAACACCATATATTTT; CDR3 protein: CASSLGQADNSGNTIYF
D gene: TRBD1; V gene: TRBV7-2; clone size: .; J gene: TRBJ1-2; CDR3 DNA: TGTGCCAGCAGCCCCCGGGACAGTTATGGCTACACCTTC; CDR3 protein: CASSPRDSYGYTF
D gene: TRBD2; V gene: TRBV7-6; clone size: .; J gene: TRBJ2-3; CDR3 DNA: TGTGCCAGCAGCTTTCTAGCGGGGGGCACAGATACGCAGTATTTT; CDR3 protein: CASSFLAGGTDTQYF
D gene: .; V gene: TRBV19; clone size: .; J gene: TRBJ1-2; CDR3 DNA: TGTGCCAGTACCTTCGGGGCGGGTAACTATGGCTACACCTTC; CDR3 protein: CASTFGAGNYGYTF
D gene: TRBD2; V gene: TRBV6-6; clone size: .; J gene: TRBJ2-7; CDR3 DNA: TGTGCCAGCAGTTACGGGGAGGGAGCCTACGAGCAGTACTTC; CDR3 protein: CASSYGEGAYEQYF
D gene: TRBD1; V gene: TRBV28; clone size: .; J gene: TRBJ2-4; CDR3 DNA: TGTGCCAGCAGTCAACGACTCGACAGGGGCCTAGCCAAAAACATTCAGTACTTC; CDR3 protein: CASSQRLDRGLAKNIQYF
D gene: .; V gene: TRBV6-5; clone size: .; J gene: TRBJ1-1; CDR3 DNA: TGTGCCAGCAGTTACCGGCAGGGTGCCACTGAAGCTTTCTTT; CDR3 protein: CASSYRQGATEAFF
D gene: .; V gene: TRBV5-6; clone size: .; J gene: TRBJ2-7; CDR3 DNA: TGTGCCAGCAGCCCCCCCGTGACAGAGTCCTACGAGCAGTACTTC; CDR3 protein: CASSPPVTESYEQYF
D gene: .; V gene: TRBV5-1; clone size: .; J gene: TRBJ1-5; CDR3 DNA: TGCGCCAACCCCTGGGTGACATGCAATCAGCCCCAGCATTTT; CDR3 protein: CANPWVTCNQPQHF
D gene: TRBD1; V gene: TRBV30; clone size: few; J gene: TRBJ2-7; CDR3 DNA: TGTGCCTGGAGTCGCCAAGACAGGGCTAGCTCCTACGAGCAGTACTTC; CDR3 protein: CAWSRQDRASSYEQYF
D gene: .; V gene: TRBV4-1; clone size: .; J gene: TRBJ1-3; CDR3 DNA: TGCGCCAGCAGCCAAGGGGGGGCGGAGCGGGTTGGAAACACCATATATTTT; CDR3 protein: CASSQGGAERVGNTIYF
D gene: TRBD1; V gene: TRBV27; clone size: .; J gene: TRBJ1-2; CDR3 DNA: TGTGCCAGCAGTTCGAACGGACAGGGGGCGGGCTACACCTTC; CDR3 protein: CASSSNGQGAGYTF
D gene: TRBD2; V gene: TRBV27; clone size: .; J gene: TRBJ2-1; CDR3 DNA: TGTGCCAGCAGTTTACTCGACCCTAGCGGGGCGGGCAATGAGCAGTTCTTC; CDR3 protein: CASSLLDPSGAGNEQFF
D gene: .; V gene: TRBV13; clone size: .; J gene: TRBJ2-3; CDR3 DNA: TGTGCCAGCAGGGGGGCTGGTACGACAGATACGCAGTATTTT; CDR3 protein: CASRGAGTTDTQYF
D gene: TRBD1; V gene: TRBV4-1; clone size: .; J gene: TRBJ2-2; CDR3 DNA: TGCGCCAGCAGCCAACGGTTTCCGGGACAGGGGAACACCGGGGAGCTGTTTTTT; CDR3 protein: CASSQRFPGQGNTGELFF
D gene: TRBD1; V gene: TRBV7-9; clone size: .; J gene: TRBJ2-7; CDR3 DNA: TGTGCCAGCAGCCCTTGGACAGGGGGAGACTACGAGCAGTACTTC; CDR3 protein: CASSPWTGGDYEQYF
D gene: .; V gene: TRBV6-1; clone size: .; J gene: TRBJ2-7; CDR3 DNA: TGTGCCAGCAGTGAAGGGGCTGGGCCAGGACGCTACGAGCAGTACTTC; CDR3 protein: CASSEGAGPGRYEQYF
D gene: TRBD2; V gene: TRBV2; clone size: .; J gene: TRBJ2-2; CDR3 DNA: TGTGCCAGCAGGCTTAGCGGGATGGGCACCGGGGAGCTGTTTTTT; CDR3 protein: CASRLSGMGTGELFF
D gene: TRBD1; V gene: TRBV2; clone size: .; J gene: TRBJ1-1; CDR3 DNA: TGTGCCAGCAGTGAGGCGGCAGGGGGCTGGACTGAAGCTTTCTTT; CDR3 protein: CASSEAAGGWTEAFF
D gene: TRBD2; V gene: TRBV7-3; clone size: once; J gene: TRBJ2-1; CDR3 DNA: TGTGCCAGCAGCTTAGAACCCCCTAGGCTAGCGGGAAGGGGCAATGAGCAGTTCTTC; CDR3 protein: CASSLEPPRLAGRGNEQFF
D gene: TRBD2; V gene: TRBV7-2; clone size: once; J gene: TRBJ2-7; CDR3 DNA: TGTGCCAGCAGCTTAGTAGCGGGAGACCACGAGCAGTACTTC; CDR3 protein: CASSLVAGDHEQYF
D gene: .; V gene: TRBV6-5; clone size: few; J gene: TRBJ1-2; CDR3 DNA: TGTGCCAGCAGTTACTCGATACGGGAGTCCGGCTACACCTTC; CDR3 protein: CASSYSIRESGYTF
D gene: .; V gene: TRBV5-8; clone size: .; J gene: TRBJ1-2; CDR3 DNA: TGTGCCAGCAGCTTCGGAGGAGTTGGCTATGGCTACACCTTC; CDR3 protein: CASSFGGVGYGYTF
D gene: .; V gene: TRBV7-6; clone size: .; J gene: TRBJ2-2; CDR3 DNA: TGTGCCAGCAGCTTAGCGGGGTCGAACACCGGGGAGCTGTTTTTT; CDR3 protein: CASSLAGSNTGELFF
D gene: .; V gene: TRBV20-1; clone size: .; J gene: TRBJ2-3; CDR3 DNA: TGCAGTGCTTATACAGATACGCAGTATTTT; CDR3 protein: CSAYTDTQYF
D gene: .; V gene: TRBV13; clone size: few; J gene: TRBJ2-7; CDR3 DNA: TGTGCCAGCAGCTTAGGTCACAGCTACGAGCAGTACTTC; CDR3 protein: CASSLGHSYEQYF
D gene: TRBD1; V gene: TRBV7-6; clone size: .; J gene: TRBJ2-7; CDR3 DNA: TGTGCCAGCAGCTTTTCGGGGACAGGAGGCACTGGCTACGAGCAGTACTTC; CDR3 protein: CASSFSGTGGTGYEQYF
D gene: .; V gene: TRBV28; clone size: .; J gene: TRBJ1-5; CDR3 DNA: TGTGCCAGCAGCCTAAATCAGCCCCAGCATTTT; CDR3 protein: CASSLNQPQHF
D gene: .; V gene: TRBV7-6; clone size: few; J gene: TRBJ1-2; CDR3 DNA: TGTGCCAGCAGCCTCGGGACCTATGGCTATGGCTACACCTTC; CDR3 protein: CASSLGTYGYGYTF
D gene: .; V gene: TRBV6-4; clone size: .; J gene: TRBJ1-4; CDR3 DNA: TGTGCCAGCAGTGACCAGCGGTCTAGGGGGACAACTAATGAAAAACTGTTTTTT; CDR3 protein: CASSDQRSRGTTNEKLFF
D gene: .; V gene: TRBV5-1; clone size: .; J gene: TRBJ1-6; CDR3 DNA: TGCGCCAGCAGCTTGGCCCAACAGGGAAATTCACCCCTCCACTTT; CDR3 protein: CASSLAQQGNSPLHF
D gene: .; V gene: TRBV19; clone size: .; J gene: TRBJ1-2; CDR3 DNA: TGTGCCAGTAGTATAGATACGACAGGATGGCCCGCGGAGGACTATGGCTACACCTTC; CDR3 protein: CASSIDTTGWPAEDYGYTF
D gene: .; V gene: TRBV5-6; clone size: once; J gene: TRBJ1-2; CDR3 DNA: TGTGCCAGCAGCGCCCCCGGGGGCGACTATGGCTACACCTTC; CDR3 protein: CASSAPGGDYGYTF
D gene: .; V gene: TRBV6-5; clone size: .; J gene: TRBJ2-7; CDR3 DNA: TGTGCCAGCAGTCGCGACAGGCCCCTCTACGAGCAGTACTTC; CDR3 protein: CASSRDRPLYEQYF
D gene: TRBD2; V gene: TRBV28; clone size: once; J gene: TRBJ2-7; CDR3 DNA: TGTGCCAGCCGTCTAGCGGTAAACTCCTACGAGCAGTACTTC; CDR3 protein: CASRLAVNSYEQYF
D gene: .; V gene: TRBV28; clone size: .; J gene: TRBJ1-5; CDR3 DNA: TGTGCCAGCAGTAAAGAGCCGGGGGGCGGACAGCCCCAGCATTTT; CDR3 protein: CASSKEPGGGQPQHF